The 18 T cell receptor beta chains presented below share a single source sample, sequenced in a study of PD-L1 blockade in urothelial cancer. Specified time point: pretreatment peripheral blood. Produced via immunoSEQ multiplex PCR; TCRdb's table is partial and in-frame only. This table has 30,000 to 50,000 clones, about 89% appearing once. Sequences were derived from PBMCs, sampled around atezolizumab (anti-PD-L1) treatment. The receptors shown here come from a woman aged 60-70 years with urothelial cancer.

The genes are TRBV4-2 and TRBJ2-6; TRBD1 agrees at 7 bases. V gave up 3 bases and J gave up 2 bases; unmatched junction bases: 7. Germline V gene lookup returns CDR1 LGHNA and CDR2 YNFKEQ. The length of the CDR3 is 17 residues. The CDR3 region has the DNA TGTGCCAGCAGCCAGATGACGACAGGGCCTGGGGCCAACGTCCTGACTTTC. Amino acids: CASSQMTTGPGANVLTF.

The J gene is TRBJ1-3, the V gene TRBV29-1; D unclear. Germline loops: CDR1 SQVTM, CDR2 ANQGSEA. This CDR3 has 14 amino acids. Trimming took 4 bases from V and 3 from J, leaving 13 bases between them. Written as DNA, the CDR3 is TGCAGCGTTGCGGGAGGGTTGTTTGGAAACACCATATATTTT. The encoded protein is CSVAGGLFGNTIYF. The complete variable domain, with remaining parts taken from reference TRBV29-1 and TRBJ1-3, reads SAVISQKPSRDICQRGTSLTIQCQVDSQVTMMFWYRQQPGQSLTLIATANQGSEATYESGFVIDKFPISRPNLTFSTLTVSNMSPEDSSIYLCSVAGGLFGNTIYFGEGSWLTVV.

The chain is built from TRBV5-1 and TRBJ2-7, with D possibly TRBD2 on 7 matching bases. Germline V lookup: CDR1 SGHRS, CDR2 YFSETQ. Trimming left V 5 bases short and J 7 bases short, with 22 bases between. The CDR3 spans 15 residues. CDR3 nucleotide sequence: TGCGCCAGCAGTTTTAGCGGGCCCGAAGGGGGGGAGCAGTACTTC. Translated: CASSFSGPEGGEQYF.

A few counts support this clone. CDR3 bases: TGTGCCAGCAGCTGGGCGGGGCAGCCCTACGAGCAGTACTTC. Amino acid sequence: CASSWAGQPYEQYF. V and J are TRBV5-8 and TRBJ2-7, with D perhaps matching TRBD2 (6 bases). The ends were cut back, 3 bases at V and 2 bases at J, with 12 bases in the middle. The germline V gene has CDR1 SGHTS and CDR2 YDEGEE. The CDR3 length is 14 residues.

The gene calls are TRBV13 and TRBJ2-3, with 7 bases matching TRBD2. The V segment lost 6 bases and the J segment 0 bases; nucleotides outside the gene matches: 9. CDR1 is PRHDT and CDR2 is FYEKMQ in the germline V gene (reference sequence). This CDR3 is built from 16 residues. CDR3 coding DNA: TGTGCCAGCAGACTCCGGCTAGCGGTTAGCACAGATACGCAGTATTTT. As protein: CASRLRLAVSTDTQYF.

The DNA for the CDR3 is TGTGCCAGCAGCTTCACAGCCTTCGTTAGCAATCAGCCCCAGCATTTT. As protein: CASSFTAFVSNQPQHF. The J gene is TRBJ1-5, the V gene TRBV7-8; D is unresolved. The CDR3 loop spans 16 amino acids. Germline CDR1 is SGHVS and CDR2 is FQNEAQ. V lost 3 bases and J 0 bases, leaving 12 bases between the germline ends.

The chain couples TRBV27 to TRBJ1-5; possibly TRBD1 for D (5 bases). V gave up 5 bases and J gave up 4 bases, with 33 bases separating them. The CDR3 spans 21 residues. Germline values: CDR1 MNHEY, CDR2 SMNVEV (reference sequence). CDR3 DNA sequence: TGTGCCAGCAGTAAATCCACAGGCCCCCCGTACGGTTCGTCTGGGAATCAGCCCCAGCATTTT. Its protein product is CASSKSTGPPYGSSGNQPQHF.

The chain uses TRBV7-2 and TRBJ2-3; D perhaps matches TRBD2 (5 bases). Trimming removed 5 bases at V and 4 bases at J, with 16 bases between. Germline CDR1 reads SGHTA; CDR2 reads FQGNSA. The CDR3 extends over 15 amino acids. The CDR3 loop is CASSLREGPADTQYF. In DNA form, the CDR3 reads TGTGCCAGCAGCCTTAGAGAGGGCCCTGCAGATACGCAGTATTTT.

This clone has only one observation. This chain links TRBV27 with TRBJ2-7; 7 bases map to TRBD2. Germline V lookup: CDR1 MNHEY, CDR2 SMNVEV (reference sequence). V lost 6 bases and J lost 1; bases outside the gene matches: 6. The CDR3 consists of 14 residues. The CDR3 nucleotides read TGTGCCAGCAGGATATCTAGCGGATCCTACGAGCAGTACTTC. Its translation: CASRISSGSYEQYF.

The rearrangement uses TRBV4-2 and TRBJ2-7; D not certain. This CDR3 has 14 residues. Looked up from germline, CDR1 is LGHNA and CDR2 is YNFKEQ. Between the trimmed V and J ends, which lost 0 bases and 6 bases, there was a span of 12 bases. The CDR3 reads CASSQERLVSEQYF. The CDR3 region has the DNA TGTGCCAGCAGCCAAGAGCGATTAGTTAGCGAGCAGTACTTC.

This clone has only one observation. The gene calls are TRBV27 and TRBJ2-7, with 10 bases aligning to TRBD1. The V gene's germline CDR1 is MNHEY and CDR2 SMNVEV (reference sequence). With 4 bases clipped from V and 3 bases from J, the junction kept 3 bases outside the gene matches. The CDR3 is made up of 14 amino acids. CDR3 residues: CASSYGQGGYEQYF. The CDR3 DNA follows: TGTGCCAGCAGTTACGGACAGGGGGGCTACGAGCAGTACTTC.

This clone has only one observation. The chain recombines TRBV5-1 with TRBJ1-1; possible D gene TRBD1, 5 bases. Looked up from germline, CDR1 is SGHRS and CDR2 is YFSETQ. This CDR3 spans 13 amino acids. Trimming stripped 4 bases from V and 11 bases from J, with 18 bases between. The CDR3 DNA is TGCGCCAGCAGCCAACAACTCCAGGGATCGGCTTTCTTT. It codes for CASSQQLQGSAFF. The whole variable domain, filled in from reference TRBV5-1 and TRBJ1-1, reads KAGVTQTPRYLIKTRGQQVTLSCSPISGHRSVSWYQQTPGQGLQFLFEYFSETQRNKGNFPGRFSGRQFSNSRSEMNVSTLELGDSALYLCASSQQLQGSAFFGQGTRLTVV.

V is TRBV25-1 and J is TRBJ2-5; D is possibly TRBD1 (5 bases). Trimming shortened V by 2 bases and J by 5 bases, and 9 bases separated the two germline ends. This CDR3 has 13 amino acids. Germline V gene lookup returns CDR1 MGHDK and CDR2 SYGVNS. CDR3 nucleotide sequence: TGTGCCAGCAGTGAAGCAGGGTTGGAGACCCAGTACTTC. It yields the protein CASSEAGLETQYF.

The chain recombines TRBV28 with TRBJ2-3; no clear D gene. V was shortened by 5 bases and J by 0 bases, with 12 bases between the two germline ends. Germline V gene lookup returns CDR1 MDHEN and CDR2 SYDVKM. The CDR3 is 15 residues long. CDR3 protein: CASSTLGLSTDTQYF. The CDR3 DNA follows: TGTGCCAGCAGTACGCTAGGATTAAGCACAGATACGCAGTATTTT.

The genes are TRBV11-3 and TRBJ2-5, with D uncertain. This CDR3 region has 13 residues. CDR1 is SGHNT, CDR2 YENEEA, per germline. Trimming took off 0 bases at V and 5 bases at J, with 7 bases between the two ends. CDR3 bases: TGTGCCAGCAGCTTAGATCCACACGAGACCCAGTACTTC. This translates into CASSLDPHETQYF.

The chain recombines TRBV5-4 with TRBJ2-5; tentatively, D is TRBD2 (5 bases). Germline assignment: CDR1 SGHNT and CDR2 YYREEE (reference sequence). Trimming took 2 bases from V and 0 from J, leaving 8 bases between them. This CDR3 has 14 residues. CDR3 sequence reads: CASSFRRDQETQYF. CDR3 DNA sequence: TGTGCCAGCAGCTTCAGGCGGGACCAAGAGACCCAGTACTTC.

V usage is TRBV5-4 and J usage is TRBJ2-7; possible D gene TRBD2, 6 bases. The V gene lost 2 bases and the J gene lost 2 bases, with 14 bases spanning the gap. Germline CDR1 is SGHNT and CDR2 is YYREEE (reference sequence). CDR3 length equals 15 residues. CDR3 bases: TGTGCCAGCAGCTTAGTAGCGGTTGGGGCCTACGAGCAGTACTTC. Encoded protein: CASSLVAVGAYEQYF.

The chain recombines TRBV9 with TRBJ2-2, with TRBD1 matching over 9 bases. CDR3 length: 16 amino acids. Trimming cost V 2 bases and J 3 bases; bases outside gene matches: 5. The germline V gene has CDR1 SGDLS and CDR2 YYNGEE. CDR3 sequence: CASSVSDRGYTGELFF. The DNA for the CDR3 is TGTGCCAGCAGCGTCTCGGACAGGGGATACACCGGGGAGCTGTTTTTT.